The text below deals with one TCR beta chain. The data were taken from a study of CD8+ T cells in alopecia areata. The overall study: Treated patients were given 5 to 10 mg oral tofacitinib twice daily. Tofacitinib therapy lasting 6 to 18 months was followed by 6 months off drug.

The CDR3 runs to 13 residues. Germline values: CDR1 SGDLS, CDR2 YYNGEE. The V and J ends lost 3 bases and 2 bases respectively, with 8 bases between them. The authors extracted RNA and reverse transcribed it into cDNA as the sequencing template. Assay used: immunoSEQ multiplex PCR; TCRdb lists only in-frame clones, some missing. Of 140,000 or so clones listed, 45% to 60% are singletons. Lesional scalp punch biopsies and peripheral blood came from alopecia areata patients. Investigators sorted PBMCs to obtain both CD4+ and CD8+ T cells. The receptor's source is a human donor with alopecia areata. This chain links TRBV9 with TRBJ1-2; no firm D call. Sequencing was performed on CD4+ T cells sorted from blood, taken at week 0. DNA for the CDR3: TGTGCCAGCAGCGCCGCTATGAACTATGGCTACACCTTC. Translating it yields CASSAAMNYGYTF.